This passage covers 25 T cell receptor beta chains from one sample sequenced in a study of technical replicates of blood from several donors. Clones were read by immunoSEQ multiplex PCR, and TCRdb kept only the in-frame ones, dropping some. The table lists around 81,000 clones, over 75% of them singletons. The sample was PBMCs. These TCRs come from a human donor in good health. Some clones in this sample may be carry-over from other donors' samples.

Written as DNA, the CDR3 is TGTGCCAGCAGTAATTCCTGGGAGGGCACTGAAGCTTTCTTT. The encoded protein is CASSNSWEGTEAFF. The rearrangement joins TRBV28 to TRBJ1-1; D not resolved. The V end lost 5 bases, the J end lost 4 bases, and 14 bases lay between the germline ends. The V gene's germline CDR1 is MDHEN and CDR2 SYDVKM. The CDR3 covers 14 residues.

The V and J genes are TRBV4-3 and TRBJ2-3; D is possibly TRBD2 (5 bases). Germline V gives CDR1 LGHNA, CDR2 YSLEER. This CDR3 is 15 amino acids long. The ends were cut back, 0 bases at V and 1 base at J, with 8 bases in the middle. DNA of the CDR3: TGCGCCAGCAGCCAAGATAGCGAACGCACAGATACGCAGTATTTT. Translation: CASSQDSERTDTQYF.

This sequence joins TRBV7-3 and TRBJ2-3, with 10 bases matching TRBD1. The V segment lost 2 bases and the J segment 5 bases; nucleotides outside the gene matches: 7. Germline lookup yields CDR1 SGHTA and CDR2 FQGTGA. The CDR3 sequence is 16 residues long. CDR3 sequence reads: CASSLGTGAPGDTQYF. CDR3 DNA sequence: TGTGCCAGCAGCTTAGGGACAGGGGCCCCCGGAGATACGCAGTATTTT.

This clone appeared a single time. Sequence at one end of the junction differs from germline and may be a read error. This sequence joins TRBV7-2 and TRBJ2-5; D might be TRBD2 (5 bases). The CDR3 loop spans 13 amino acids. Germline lookup yields CDR1 SGHTA and CDR2 FQGNSA. The CDR3 sequence is CANSLVRGETQYF. For the CDR3, the DNA is TGTGCCAACAGCTTAGTACGAGGGGAGACCCAGTACTTC.

This clone was seen at least ten times. V usage is TRBV4-2 and J usage is TRBJ2-7; 11 nucleotides line up with TRBD1. The CDR3 covers 15 residues. Germline values: CDR1 LGHNA, CDR2 YNFKEQ. V was pared by 3 bases and J by 7 bases, with 8 bases of the junction left unmatched. The CDR3 region has the DNA TGTGCCAGCAGCCAGGATGGGGACAGGGGGAGTGAGCAGTACTTC. This sequence encodes CASSQDGDRGSEQYF.

This chain connects TRBV7-3 to TRBJ2-3; D is unresolved. Trimming pared 3 bases from V and 0 bases from J, leaving 7 bases between. This CDR3 is 14 amino acids long. CDR1 is SGHTA, CDR2 FQGTGA, per germline. DNA of the CDR3: TGTGCCAGCAGCTTGACTTACAGCACAGATACGCAGTATTTT. Its translation is CASSLTYSTDTQYF. Based on the CDR3 plus reference TRBV7-3 and TRBJ2-3, the full variable domain is GAGVSQTPSNKVTEKGKYVELRCDPISGHTALYWYRQSLGQGPEFLIYFQGTGAADDSGLPNDRFFAVRPEGSVSTLKIQRTERGDSAVYLCASSLTYSTDTQYFGPGTRLTVL.

This clone occurred a few times. This chain uses TRBV2 with TRBJ2-7; D might be TRBD1 (6 bases). V lost 7 bases and J lost 1, with 14 bases in between. The CDR3 extends over 14 amino acids. Germline V gene lookup returns CDR1 SNHLY and CDR2 FYNNEI. The CDR3 region has the DNA TGTGCCAGCAAAGGGGGAAAGGGTTCCTACGAGCAGTACTTC. Translating it yields CASKGGKGSYEQYF.

V is TRBV30 and J is TRBJ1-1; 7 bases are shared with TRBD1. Trimming cost V 2 bases and J 0 bases; bases outside gene matches: 0. The CDR3 loop spans 13 amino acids. Germline V gives CDR1 GTSNPN, CDR2 SVGIG (reference sequence). For the CDR3, the DNA is TGTGCCTGGAGTACAGGGGTGAACACTGAAGCTTTCTTT. This gives the protein CAWSTGVNTEAFF. Combining the CDR3 with reference TRBV30 and TRBJ1-1 gives the whole variable domain SQTIHQWPATLVQPVGSPLSLECTVEGTSNPNLYWYRQAAGRGLQLLFYSVGIGQISSEVPQNLSASRPQDRQFILSSKKLLLSDSGFYLCAWSTGVNTEAFFGQGTRLTVV.

The V gene is TRBV5-1, the J gene TRBJ2-7, with 8 bases fitting TRBD2. Per the germline V gene, CDR1 is SGHRS and CDR2 is YFSETQ. Trimming at V came to 2 bases and at J to 0 bases, leaving 4 bases not matched to a gene. CDR3 length: 15 residues. CDR3: CASSFGSGDSYEQYF. The CDR3 nucleotides read TGCGCCAGCAGCTTTGGTAGCGGGGACTCCTACGAGCAGTACTTC.

CDR3 sequence (DNA): TGCAGCGTTGTAACGGGGAATGAGCAGTTCTTC. It codes for CSVVTGNEQFF. The rearrangement joins TRBV29-1 to TRBJ2-1; tentatively, D is TRBD2 (5 bases). The CDR3 has 11 residues. Looked up from germline, CDR1 is SQVTM and CDR2 is ANQGSEA. V dropped 4 bases and J dropped 7 bases, with 8 bases sitting between them.

The V gene is TRBV7-3, the J gene TRBJ2-2; a possible D gene is TRBD1 (5 bases). The V end lost 5 bases, the J end lost 3 bases, and 19 bases lay between the germline ends. Germline V gives CDR1 SGHTA, CDR2 FQGTGA. CDR3 length equals 17 residues. The CDR3 DNA reads as TGTGCCAGCAGCCCAACAGGACGTCAAGACGACACCGGGGAGCTGTTTTTT. Its translation: CASSPTGRQDDTGELFF.

This clone was found once. The chain couples TRBV4-1 to TRBJ2-5; TRBD2 matches 12 bases. V trimming: 4 bases; J trimming: 4 bases; junction bases outside the gene matches: 4. CDR1 and CDR2 (germline): MGHRA, YSYEKL. CDR3 length: 15 residues. The DNA of the CDR3 is TGCGCCAGCAGCCTCGAGGGACTAGCGGGAGAGACCCAGTACTTC. It yields the protein CASSLEGLAGETQYF.

This chain uses TRBV6-6 with TRBJ2-1; 7 nucleotides match TRBD2. Per germline, CDR1 MNHNY and CDR2 SVGAGI (reference sequence). The CDR3 loop spans 14 amino acids. V lost 2 bases and J lost 10; bases outside the gene matches: 8. This chain's CDR3 is CASSYVRGEAEQFF. The CDR3 region has the DNA TGTGCCAGCAGTTACGTACGGGGGGAGGCGGAGCAGTTCTTC.

V gene TRBV29-1 combines with J gene TRBJ2-5, with a possible D match to TRBD1 (6 bases). Germline loops: CDR1 SQVTM, CDR2 ANQGSEA. V was pared by 2 bases and J by 2 bases, with 12 bases between. This CDR3 comprises 14 residues. The CDR3 loop is CSVETGTPQETQYF. The CDR3 nucleotides are TGCAGCGTTGAAACAGGGACCCCTCAAGAGACCCAGTACTTC.

J is TRBJ2-1 and V is TRBV4-2; TRBD1 agrees at 7 bases. After removal of 1 base from V and 8 bases from J, the junction contained 11 bases not matched to a gene. The CDR3 is made up of 16 amino acids. Germline values: CDR1 LGHNA, CDR2 YNFKEQ. CDR3 sequence reads: CASSQGQGLVGDEQFF. The CDR3 DNA reads as TGTGCCAGCAGCCAAGGACAGGGCTTAGTGGGCGATGAGCAGTTCTTC.

The chain couples TRBV30 to TRBJ1-4; 7 bases map to TRBD1. Germline trimming cut 5 bases from V and 6 bases from J; bases unmatched to any gene: 3. The CDR3 spans 12 residues. Germline CDR1 reads GTSNPN; CDR2 reads SVGIG (reference sequence). In nucleotides, the CDR3 is TGTGCCTGGGATCAGGGGGATGAAAAACTGTTTTTT. It translates to CAWDQGDEKLFF.

This clone was seen a single time. CDR3 bases: TGTGCCAGCTCACCCAATACAGGAAACTCTGGAAACACCATATATTTT. The encoded protein is CASSPNTGNSGNTIYF. The chain has TRBV18 and TRBJ1-3; possible D gene TRBD1, 5 bases. The V gene's germline CDR1 is KGHSH and CDR2 LQKENI. The CDR3 sequence is 16 residues long. Trimming stripped 3 bases from V and 0 bases from J, with 12 bases between.

This clone was counted a single time. The chain is built from TRBV5-1 and TRBJ2-4; 13 positions agree with TRBD2. Germline V lookup: CDR1 SGHRS, CDR2 YFSETQ. The CDR3 runs to 19 residues. Germline trimming cut 4 bases from V and 3 bases from J; bases unmatched to any gene: 13. CDR3 coding DNA: TGCGCCAGCAGCCTGGTTGGGACTAGCGGGAAATGGCACAAAAACATTCAGTACTTC. This translates into CASSLVGTSGKWHKNIQYF.

The chain couples TRBV6-1 to TRBJ2-7; 8 positions match TRBD2. The germline gives CDR1 MNHNS, CDR2 SASEGT. J was trimmed by 4 bases and V by 0 bases; bases with no gene match: 8. The CDR3 runs to 16 residues. This CDR3 is CASSEADTGTRYEQYF. As DNA, the CDR3 is TGTGCCAGCAGTGAAGCGGACACAGGGACTAGATACGAGCAGTACTTC.

The sample holds one count of this clone. The CDR3 DNA reads TGTGCCAGCAGTTTAGGAGTGTTACTCCCCTACGAGCAGTACTTC. Amino acid sequence: CASSLGVLLPYEQYF. The V call is TRBV28, the J call TRBJ2-7, with no clear D. The CDR3 loop spans 15 amino acids. Germline-derived CDR1 and CDR2 are MDHEN and SYDVKM. V shed 2 bases and J shed 2 bases, with 13 bases lying between them. The whole variable domain, filled in from reference TRBV28 and TRBJ2-7, reads DVKVTQSSRYLVKRTGEKVFLECVQDMDHENMFWYRQDPGLGLRLIYFSYDVKMKEKGDIPEGYSVSREKKERFSLILESASTNQTSMYLCASSLGVLLPYEQYFGPGTRLTVT.

This clone has more than one count but fewer than ten. The chain combines TRBV5-1 with TRBJ1-1, with D unresolved. CDR1 is SGHRS and CDR2 is YFSETQ in the germline V gene. The CDR3 extends over 15 amino acids. V was cut by 4 bases and J by 5 bases, with 18 bases left in between. Written as DNA, the CDR3 is TGCGCCAGCAGCACAGAACCGGGAAGAAGAACTGAAGCTTTCTTT. It specifies CASSTEPGRRTEAFF. The whole variable domain, filled in from reference TRBV5-1 and TRBJ1-1, reads KAGVTQTPRYLIKTRGQQVTLSCSPISGHRSVSWYQQTPGQGLQFLFEYFSETQRNKGNFPGRFSGRQFSNSRSEMNVSTLELGDSALYLCASSTEPGRRTEAFFGQGTRLTVV.

The rearrangement links TRBV28 to TRBJ2-7, with 7 bases lining up with TRBD1. The germline V gene has CDR1 MDHEN and CDR2 SYDVKM. The length of the CDR3 is 16 residues. J gave up 7 bases and V 6 bases, and 18 bases lay outside the gene matches. The CDR3 is CASSKLLLTGPGEQYF. The CDR3 DNA follows: TGTGCCAGCAGCAAACTATTATTGACAGGGCCAGGGGAGCAGTACTTC.

The chain is built from TRBV5-6 and TRBJ2-5; D gene uncertain. Germline assignment: CDR1 SGHDT and CDR2 YYEEEE. Trimming removed 0 bases from V and 5 bases from J, with 5 bases in between. The CDR3 has 12 amino acids. The CDR3 DNA is TGTGCCAGCAGCTTGGCCTTTGAGACCCAGTACTTC. Protein product: CASSLAFETQYF. The full variable domain, its missing parts supplied by reference TRBV5-6 and TRBJ2-5, is DAGVTQSPTHLIKTRGQQVTLRCSPKSGHDTVSWYQQALGQGPQFIFQYYEEEERQRGNFPDRFSGHQFPNYSSELNVNALLLGDSALYLCASSLAFETQYFGPGTRLLVL.

The V and J genes are TRBV5-5 and TRBJ1-1; the match to TRBD1 covers 9 bases. The CDR3 extends over 15 amino acids. Germline CDR1 reads SGHKS; CDR2 reads YYEKEE (reference sequence). J lost 1 base, V lost 7 bases, and 8 bases had no gene match. CDR3: CASVRTGDWNTEAFF. CDR3 nucleotides: TGTGCCAGCGTAAGGACAGGGGATTGGAACACTGAAGCTTTCTTT.

The sample holds a few counts of this clone. The chain links TRBV6-6 to TRBJ1-2; 8 bases are a match to TRBD1. The J segment lost 4 bases and the V segment lost 2 bases, leaving 6 bases of the junction unmatched. Germline CDR1 is MNHNY and CDR2 is SVGAGI (reference sequence). The length of the CDR3 is 15 residues. In nucleotides, the CDR3 is TGTGCCAGCAGTTACCAGGACAGGGTCGTCTATGGCTACACCTTC. It specifies CASSYQDRVVYGYTF.